This TCR beta chain was recorded in a study of identical twins (dated by TCRdb to between 2015 and 2016). For the study in its entirety: To test whether fetal clonotypes persist, the study used deep sequencing on TCR alpha and beta repertoires from monozygotic twins, unrelated adults of various ages, and cord blood. To rule out contamination, the twin experiments were replicated at different times with different library preparation protocols.

The library was made by 5' RACE. Sequencer: Illumina HiSeq 2000. A universal primer binding site was added through template switching, and the final cDNA carried a unique molecular identifier so that TCR cDNA molecules could be counted accurately. Specific primers in the conserved constant-segment region were used to synthesize first-strand cDNA for the TCR alpha and beta chains. To control for contamination, every cDNA library carried two barcodes: a SMART-Mk sample barcode plus Illumina barcodes. TruSeq adapter sequences and Illumina sample barcodes were added in two successive PCR steps. The Illumina HiSeq platform was used with custom primers to sequence TCR alpha and beta cDNA libraries. From the authors' description of their analysis: MiGEC processed the raw reads to extract unique molecular identifiers, while MiXCR was used to determine the CDR3 positions. For each individual, recombination models were inferred using an EM algorithm with the repgenHMM and IGoR tools. The tcR package in R was used for shared clonotype analysis, with sharing normalized by the product of cloneset sizes. Out-of-frame nonproductive sequences were analyzed to study raw recombination free of thymic and clonal selection effects. TCRdb cleaned the public reads at Q25 with fastp, built clones with MiXCR and kept in-frame beta chains. Records with the same CDR3 protein are collapsed into one entry carrying the most frequent genes and DNA. The authors' filters were not applied to this entry. This sample gives 1.5 million to 2 million distinct CDR3 sequences in total; about 31% of them show up just once. Approximately 0.25% of the sample goes to the ten largest clones.

This clonotype was observed a few times. No cognate antigen has been identified for it. Base quality data are lacking; no much larger clone is found one base away. Only healthy Caucasian donors were included. Beyond this particular receptor, the publication reports: Recombination models systematically underestimated out-of-frame TCR alpha sharing in monozygotic twins but agreed with sharing between unrelated individuals. Invariant T cells such as MAIT and iNKT could partly confound zero-insertion analyses, though diverse VJ usage argued against this for most clonotypes. Abundant cord blood beta clonotypes carried fewer insertions; young adult naive repertoires showed a weaker similar trend, while memory repertoires showed none. Compared with coincidental sharing between unrelated individuals, out-of-frame TCR alpha sequences shared between twins showed an excess of sequences with low generation probability. Because the same donors could not be followed over many years, conclusions were based on cross-sectional statistical analysis. A weaker excess of twin sharing was found in beta out-of-frame sequences because the signal-to-noise ratio was lowered by fewer shared sequences.

The receptor comes from a newborn girl in good health. The sequencing input was cord blood.

CDR3 loop: CASSQVAGADTGELFF. The sequenced DNA is TGCGCCAGCAGCCAAGTAGCGGGAGCGGACACCGGGGAGCTGTTTTTT. The rearrangement combines TRBV4-1 with TRBJ2-2, with TRBD2 matching 9 junction bases. The CDR3 measures 16 amino acids from cysteine to phenylalanine. Only the CDR3 region is kept as DNA, spanning 48 bases read in frame from base 1. Sequences MGHRA (CDR1) and YSYEKL (CDR2) are obtained from the germline V gene. For this chain, trimming is 1 base at the V end and 3 bases at the J end, and the number of junction bases without a gene match is 3.